Below, 19 T cell receptor beta chains from the same sample are listed, as sequenced in a study of T cell changes during pregnancy in multiple sclerosis (dated by TCRdb to about 2019). Libraries were prepared through the immunoSEQ multiplex PCR assay. TCRdb provides this immuneACCESS table in a form limited to in-frame rearrangements. Some clones are lacking; in checked studies, under half of them reflect an unresolved V gene, and why the rest are absent is not known. The sample profile shows some 41,000 clones; 90% of them were found once. 10% of the sample rests with the top ten. The sample in question was CD8+ T cells from peripheral blood mononuclear cells, obtained in the first trimester of pregnancy. The receptor source for this set is a female donor with multiple sclerosis, enrolled in a pregnancy study.

The chain joins TRBV19 to TRBJ1-1; the match to TRBD1 covers 8 bases. CDR1 and CDR2 from the germline V gene are LNHDA and SQIVND (reference sequence). V was clipped by 5 bases and J by 5 bases; unmatched bases: 10. This CDR3 contains 15 residues. CDR3 sequence (DNA): TGTGCCAGTAGTGTGTTAAGGACAGGGTGGACTGAAGCTTTCTTT. It codes for CASSVLRTGWTEAFF.

The rearrangement joins TRBV2 to TRBJ1-1; 8 positions match TRBD1. The V gene's germline CDR1 is SNHLY and CDR2 FYNNEI. Trimming cost V 6 bases and J 1 base; bases outside gene matches: 10. The CDR3 is 16 amino acids. CDR3 coding DNA: TGTGCCAGCAGCGCGGACAGGGAGGGGAGGAACACTGAAGCTTTCTTT. It encodes CASSADREGRNTEAFF.

The chain joins TRBV7-9 to TRBJ2-3, with unresolved D. The CDR3 totals 17 residues. Per the germline V gene, CDR1 is SEHNR and CDR2 is FQNEAQ (reference sequence). Trimming removed 0 bases at V and 2 bases at J, with 15 bases between. The CDR3, as DNA: TGTGCCAGCAGCTTAGCCTATGCCCTCACTGCCACAGATACGCAGTATTTT. This codes for CASSLAYALTATDTQYF.

This chain joins TRBV14 and TRBJ1-4; D is undetermined. The V gene lost 0 bases and the J gene lost 4 bases, with 12 bases spanning the gap. Germline V gives CDR1 SGHDN, CDR2 FVKESK. The CDR3 has 16 amino acids. The CDR3 coding sequence is TGTGCCAGCAGCCAAGACCGGTGGAGGGTTAATGAAAAACTGTTTTTT. It is translated as CASSQDRWRVNEKLFF.

The V and J genes are TRBV21-1 and TRBJ1-6; TRBD1, the table's D call, was not compared with the DNA. TRBV21-1 is an annotated pseudogene. This CDR3 has 18 amino acids. The CDR3 protein is CASSKAGGWQGDPSPLHF. DNA for the CDR3: TGTGCCAGCAGCAAAGCAGGTGGATGGCAGGGGGACCCTTCACCCCTCCACTTT.

This rearrangement joins TRBV5-1 to TRBJ2-2; possibly TRBD1 for D (5 bases). The CDR3 runs 15 residues. CDR1 is SGHRS and CDR2 is YFSETQ in the germline V gene. The V end was cut by 3 bases, the J end by 0 bases, with 9 bases between. CDR3 protein: CASSSLTANTGELFF. In DNA, the CDR3 is TGCGCCAGCAGCTCCCTGACAGCGAACACCGGGGAGCTGTTTTTT.

This clone has just a few counts. The V call is TRBV19, the J call TRBJ2-5; the match to TRBD2 covers 8 bases. The V and J ends lost 4 bases and 2 bases, in that order; junction bases with no gene match: 12. This CDR3 comprises 17 residues. Per germline, CDR1 LNHDA and CDR2 SQIVND (reference sequence). The CDR3 here is CASSSNGASGYQETQYF. CDR3 bases: TGTGCCAGTAGTAGTAATGGGGCTAGCGGGTATCAAGAGACCCAGTACTTC.

The chain employs TRBV19 and TRBJ2-1; 9 bases agree with TRBD1. The CDR3 runs 13 residues. The V and J ends lost 6 bases and 8 bases, in that order; junction bases with no gene match: 5. Per germline, CDR1 LNHDA and CDR2 SQIVND (reference sequence). Here the CDR3 reads CASSGQGSYEQFF. The CDR3 region has the DNA TGTGCCAGTAGCGGACAGGGGTCCTATGAGCAGTTCTTC.

V gene TRBV10-3 combines with J gene TRBJ2-3, with 16 bases matching TRBD2. Germline lookup yields CDR1 ENHRY and CDR2 SYGVKD. V lost 7 bases to trimming and J lost 5 bases; unmatched junction nucleotides: 9. The CDR3 length is 17 residues. The CDR3 DNA reads TGTGCCATCAAAGGGACTAGCGGGGGGGTAGTGGGAGATACGCAGTATTTT. Amino acid sequence: CAIKGTSGGVVGDTQYF.

The genes are TRBV2 and TRBJ1-2; 8 bases map to TRBD1. This CDR3 region has 16 residues. Per the germline V gene, CDR1 is SNHLY and CDR2 is FYNNEI. J gave up 0 bases and V 4 bases, and 7 bases lay outside the gene matches. The CDR3 loop is CASSGPGGVSNYGYTF. In DNA, the CDR3 is TGTGCCAGCAGTGGTCCAGGGGGCGTTTCTAACTATGGCTACACCTTC.

V is TRBV6-4 and J is TRBJ2-3; 8 bases align to TRBD2. V was pared by 0 bases and J by 0 bases, with 2 bases of the junction left unmatched. The V gene's germline CDR1 is MRHNA and CDR2 SNTAGT. This CDR3 has 16 amino acids. CDR3: CASSDSASGSTDTQYF. CDR3 DNA: TGTGCCAGCAGTGACTCAGCTAGCGGGAGCACAGATACGCAGTATTTT.

This chain connects TRBV21-1 to TRBJ2-2; the table names TRBD1, a call not compared with the DNA. TRBV21-1 is reported as a pseudogene. The CDR3 runs to 16 residues. In nucleotides, the CDR3 is TGTGCCAGCAGCAAAGACCCAGGGCCGGGCACCGGGGAGCTGTTTTTT. Its protein product is CASSKDPGPGTGELFF.

CDR3 sequence (DNA): TGTGCCAGCAGTATGGACACCCCAGGGAACACTGAAGCTTTCTTT. This codes for CASSMDTPGNTEAFF. The J gene is TRBJ1-1, the V gene TRBV27; maybe TRBD1 (5 bases). CDR1 and CDR2 from the germline V gene are MNHEY and SMNVEV (reference sequence). The V end was cut by 5 bases, the J end by 1 base, with 14 bases between. The length of the CDR3 is 15 residues.

The rearrangement uses TRBV27 and TRBJ1-5; D is ambiguous. Germline loops: CDR1 MNHEY, CDR2 SMNVEV (reference sequence). This CDR3 contains 14 residues. Trimming cost V 4 bases and J 0 bases, with 7 bases left between them. This chain's CDR3 is CASSSLNSNQPQHF. The CDR3 nucleotides read TGTGCCAGCAGTTCCCTAAATAGCAATCAGCCCCAGCATTTT.

The chain recombines TRBV20-1 with TRBJ1-1, with 7 bases fitting TRBD1. Trimming removed 6 bases from V and 4 bases from J; junction bases left unmatched: 2. The CDR3 has 11 amino acids. Germline V gene sequence: CDR1 DFQATT, CDR2 SNEGSKA (reference sequence). The CDR3 sequence: CSAPGGTEAFF. The DNA for the CDR3 is TGCAGTGCCCCAGGGGGCACTGAAGCTTTCTTT.

The chain has TRBV9 and TRBJ1-2, with TRBD1 as a possible D gene (5 bases). The V gene's germline CDR1 is SGDLS and CDR2 YYNGEE. V was trimmed by 4 bases and J by 4 bases, leaving 8 bases between them. CDR3 size: 12 residues. This chain's CDR3 is CASSSGGYGYTF. In DNA, the CDR3 is TGTGCCAGCAGCTCGGGGGGCTATGGCTACACCTTC.

This chain links TRBV7-6 with TRBJ1-2; D unresolved. The CDR3 extends over 12 amino acids. V lost 7 bases and J lost 8, with 14 bases in between. Germline CDR1 SGHVS, CDR2 FNYEAQ. The CDR3 sequence: CASTNNLWGYTF. CDR3 in DNA: TGTGCCAGCACCAACAACCTTTGGGGCTACACCTTC.

This clone was seen only a few times. The gene calls are TRBV19 and TRBJ1-2; D is perhaps TRBD1 (6 bases). V lost 1 base to trimming and J lost 3 bases, with 12 bases between them. This CDR3 has 15 residues. Germline V gene sequence: CDR1 LNHDA, CDR2 SQIVND (reference sequence). The CDR3 sequence is CASSIVGTHYYGYTF. The CDR3 DNA sequence: TGTGCCAGTAGTATAGTAGGGACACACTACTATGGCTACACCTTC.

The chain couples TRBV6-9 to TRBJ2-6; D unresolved. The CDR3 is made up of 16 amino acids. The germline V and J ends were trimmed by 2 bases and 0 bases, with 8 bases remaining between them. CDR1 is MNHGY and CDR2 is SVAAGI in the germline V gene. The CDR3 loop is CASSYQQTSGANVLTF. CDR3 DNA: TGTGCCAGCAGTTATCAACAGACCTCTGGGGCCAACGTCCTGACTTTC.